This is a list of T cell receptor beta chains from one sample in a study of blood T cell repertoires in COVID-19. The table came from immunoSEQ multiplex PCR; TCRdb's copy has only in-frame clones and leaves some out. The sample lists roughly 76,000 clones; around 87% were seen once. The material sequenced was peripheral blood. The source of these receptors is an elderly woman with active or convalescent COVID-19. CDR3s include the opening cysteine and the closing phenylalanine or tryptophan. A D gene is named only where the DNA matches it firmly. Clone size appears in some rows only: once, few, many, or a class for an expanded clone.

V gene	D gene	clone size	J gene	CDR3 DNA	CDR3 protein
TRBV18	NA	NA	TRBJ1-4	TGTGCCAGCTCACCGAAAGGGGTTGGTGAAAAACTGTTTTTT	CASSPKGVGEKLFF
TRBV18	TRBD1	once	TRBJ2-5	TGTGCCAGCTCAACCCAGGGACAGGGAGGAGAGACCCAGTACTTC	CASSTQGQGGETQYF
TRBV5-1	TRBD1	NA	TRBJ1-4	TGCGCCAGCAGCTATGGACAGGGGAATGAAAAACTGTTTTTT	CASSYGQGNEKLFF
TRBV7-2	NA	NA	TRBJ1-2	TGTGCCAGCAGCTTAGTATCGGTCCAGGGTGGCTACACCTTC	CASSLVSVQGGYTF
TRBV28	NA	NA	TRBJ2-7	TGTGCCAGCAGGCGTAACCTCAGGGCGGGGGAGCAGTACTTC	CASRRNLRAGEQYF
TRBV3-1/TRBV3-2	TRBD1	NA	TRBJ2-7	TGTGCCAGCACCGGACAGGGGGGGACTGCCGGGCAGTACTTC	CASTGQGGTAGQYF
TRBV6-5	NA	once	TRBJ2-5	TGTGCCAGCAGAACACCCGACAGCCCAACGACCCAGTACTTC	CASRTPDSPTTQYF
TRBV19	NA	NA	TRBJ1-1	TGTGCCAGTAGTTACAGGGAGACTGAAGCTTTCTTT	CASSYRETEAFF
TRBV7-9	TRBD2	NA	TRBJ2-5	TGTGCCAGCAGCTCCGGGACTAGCGGGGGAGAGACCCAGTACTTC	CASSSGTSGGETQYF
TRBV9	TRBD1	NA	TRBJ2-3	TGTGCCAGCAGCGTAGATGTGACAGGGGGCATTGCAGATACGCAGTATTTT	CASSVDVTGGIADTQYF
TRBV5-1	TRBD2	NA	TRBJ2-5	TGCGCCAGCAGCGGAACTAGCGGGGGGGCCGCAGAGACCCAGTACTTC	CASSGTSGGAAETQYF
TRBV19	NA	once	TRBJ1-5	TGTGGCACCTCCGGAGGGTTTCAGCCCCAGCATTTT	CGTSGGFQPQHF
TRBV9	NA	NA	TRBJ1-1	TGTGCCAGCATCGGAGCTTTCTTT	CASIGAFF
TRBV18	NA	NA	TRBJ2-7	TGTGCCACCAACGGGGAGTCGGTATCCTACGAGCAGTACTTC	CATNGESVSYEQYF
TRBV28	NA	NA	TRBJ1-2	TGTGCCAGCAGTTCCTCCCAGGGATCCCTAAACTATGGCTACACCTTC	CASSSSQGSLNYGYTF
TRBV5-8	NA	few	TRBJ2-5	TGTGCCAGCAGCTACCTATTAAAGACCCAGTACTTC	CASSYLLKTQYF
TRBV4-1	NA	NA	TRBJ1-5	TGCGCCAGCAGCCTTGGACAGATTAATCAGCCCCAGCATTTT	CASSLGQINQPQHF
TRBV6-5	NA	NA	TRBJ2-7	TGTGCCAGCAGTTACTCTTTATCCTACGAGCAGTACTTC	CASSYSLSYEQYF
TRBV28	NA	NA	TRBJ1-2	TGTGCCAGCAGTGATCTGGGACTTAGCACCAACTATGGCTACACCTTC	CASSDLGLSTNYGYTF
TRBV29-1	NA	NA	TRBJ2-1	TGCAGCGTTGTGGGGGGGGGCACCCCGGGGTTCAATGAGCAGTTCTTC	CSVVGGGTPGFNEQFF
TRBV4-1	NA	NA	TRBJ2-1	TGCGCCAGCAGCGGGGAGACGCTCACAAGCGCCTACAATGAGCAGTTCTTC	CASSGETLTSAYNEQFF
TRBV18	NA	NA	TRBJ1-3	TGTGCCAGCTCACCTTCGGGCTCTGGAAACACCATATATTTT	CASSPSGSGNTIYF
TRBV9	TRBD2	NA	TRBJ2-2	TGTGCCAGCAGCGTAGGCCCCACTAGCGGGGGGGAGGAGCTGTTTTTT	CASSVGPTSGGEELFF
TRBV6-6	TRBD1	NA	TRBJ1-5	TGTGCCACTCAATACTATGGGACAGGGGGCAAGCAGCCCCAGCATTTT	CATQYYGTGGKQPQHF
TRBV6-2/TRBV6-3	TRBD1	NA	TRBJ1-1	TGTGCCAGCAGCCCGGACAGGGCGACTGAAGCTTTCTTT	CASSPDRATEAFF
TRBV12-3/TRBV12-4	NA	NA	TRBJ1-6	TGTGCCAGCAGTGGTCAGAGGGATTCACCCCTCCACTTT	CASSGQRDSPLHF
TRBV9	TRBD2	NA	TRBJ2-1	TGTGCCAGCAGCGGAGGGGCTAGCGGGGGCCTTATGAATGAGCAGTTCTTC	CASSGGASGGLMNEQFF
TRBV28	NA	NA	TRBJ1-6	TGTGCCAGCAGTTTTGGGGGAGGAGGTTCACCCCTCCACTTT	CASSFGGGGSPLHF
TRBV28	TRBD1	NA	TRBJ1-5	TGTGCCAGCAGTTACCGGGACAGTGATCAGCCCCAGCATTTT	CASSYRDSDQPQHF
TRBV28	NA	NA	TRBJ1-1	TGTGCCAGCAGTTTAACGAGGAACACTGAAGCTTTCTTT	CASSLTRNTEAFF
TRBV19	TRBD2	NA	TRBJ2-3	TGTGCCAGTAGTCCGGGACTAGCGGGGGGGACAGATACGCAGTATTTT	CASSPGLAGGTDTQYF
TRBV4-1	TRBD2	once	TRBJ2-4	TGCGCCAGCAGCCATGGGCGGGGGGCGTTAGCCAAAAACATTCAGTACTTC	CASSHGRGALAKNIQYF
TRBV2	NA	NA	TRBJ1-3	TGTGCCAGCAGTGAGTTCAGGGGAGCAGCTGGAAACACCATATATTTT	CASSEFRGAAGNTIYF
TRBV19	NA	NA	TRBJ1-1	TGTGCCAGTAGGGACACACTGAACACTGAAGCTTTCTTT	CASRDTLNTEAFF
TRBV6-5	NA	NA	TRBJ1-4	TGTGCCAGCAGGAAAATCGGGACAAAAAATGAAAAACTGTTTTTT	CASRKIGTKNEKLFF
TRBV30	NA	NA	TRBJ2-7	TGTGCCTGGAGTCTCGCAGGGCACGAGCAGTACTTC	CAWSLAGHEQYF
TRBV28	NA	NA	TRBJ1-2	TGTGCCAGCAGTTTAATCGGTGAAGGCAGGCAGTATGGCTACACCTTC	CASSLIGEGRQYGYTF
TRBV10-1	NA	NA	TRBJ1-5	TGCGCCAGCAGTGAGTCGACCGGGCAGCCCCAGCATTTT	CASSESTGQPQHF
TRBV5-1	TRBD1	NA	TRBJ2-7	TGCGCCAGCAGGGTGGGACAGGGCTACGAGCAGTACTTC	CASRVGQGYEQYF
TRBV7-2	TRBD2	NA	TRBJ2-5	TGTGCCAGCAGCTTACTTCGTCAGCGGGGCCAAGAGACCCAGTACTTC	CASSLLRQRGQETQYF
TRBV19	TRBD1	NA	TRBJ1-2	TGTGCCAGTACGAAGGGGGCGCGTTATGGCTACACCTTC	CASTKGARYGYTF
TRBV19	TRBD2	NA	TRBJ2-3	TGTGCCAGTAGTATACCCTTCTTCACCGGACTAGCGAACACAGATACGCAGTATTTT	CASSIPFFTGLANTDTQYF
TRBV15	TRBD1	NA	TRBJ1-3	TGTGCCACCAGCCGACAGGGGGCAAACACCATATATTTT	CATSRQGANTIYF
TRBV15	NA	NA	TRBJ2-7	TGTGCCACCAGTAATCCTACGGCCTACGAGCAGTACTTC	CATSNPTAYEQYF
TRBV19	TRBD1	NA	TRBJ1-1	TGTGCCAGTAGTGTGACAGGGGCACTGAACACTGAAGCTTTCTTT	CASSVTGALNTEAFF
TRBV5-4	TRBD2	NA	TRBJ2-5	TGTGCCAGCAGCGTGACTAGCGGGGGGCTCGAAGAGACCCAGTACTTC	CASSVTSGGLEETQYF
TRBV7-2	NA	NA	TRBJ1-1	TGTGCCAGCAGCTTCCAGGGCCGCACTGAAGCTTTCTTT	CASSFQGRTEAFF
TRBV5-1	TRBD1	NA	TRBJ2-3	TGCGCCAGCAGCCGACAGGGGCTAGGAGATACGCAGTATTTT	CASSRQGLGDTQYF